This T cell receptor beta chain was retrieved from a study of blood T cells in healthy people across ages. Overall study results and limits: Fewer expanded clones and more diversity marked long-lived versus aged donors.

The authors ran a second PCR of about 6 to 12 cycles using a sample-barcoded 5' primer and a J-beta primer mix. In TCRdb, the 5' RACE reads were re-called with MiXCR into one record per CDR3 protein. Of about 730,000 distinct CDR3 sequences listed, about 42% are singletons. This CDR3 is 17 amino acids long. The J segment lost 3 bases and the V segment lost 2 bases, leaving 9 bases of the junction unmatched. Per the germline V gene, CDR1 is MNHNY and CDR2 is SVGAGI (reference sequence). The individuals who served as donors were healthy Caucasians living in Russia, aged about 6 to 100. At least 7 million PBMCs were isolated per sample. Comment on this clonotype: Its antigen is unidentified.

This receptor was taken from a woman aged 55 to 70 in good health. The chain uses TRBV6-6 and TRBJ2-2, with 7 bases matching TRBD2. The source material was blood. The CDR3 is CASSYGSGWRDTGELFF. The CDR3 nucleotides are TGTGCCAGCAGTTACGGTAGCGGGTGGAGGGACACCGGGGAGCTGTTTTTT.